This record covers a single T cell receptor beta chain. Per the germline V gene, CDR1 is MNHEY and CDR2 is SMNVEV (reference sequence). After removal of 8 bases from V and 1 base from J, the junction contained 2 bases not matched to a gene. The CDR3 is 13 amino acids. This sample is part of a study of blood T cell repertoires in COVID-19. Study-level background: Nucleic acid was either cDNA or gDNA, and it came from T cells, B-cell-depleted T cells, or PBMCs.

The repertoire was sequenced with immunoSEQ multiplex PCR; TCRdb's copy has only in-frame clones and lacks some. The sample has about 58,000 clones; 85% to 90% are singletons. This chain joins TRBV27 and TRBJ2-4, with 7 bases identical to TRBD2. The receptor was derived from a man aged 60 to 69 with acute or convalescent COVID-19. Material for sequencing was peripheral blood. In DNA, the CDR3 is TGTGCCAGCTGGGAGGGGGCCAAAAACATTCAGTACTTC. Protein product: CASWEGAKNIQYF.